Below, 17 T cell receptor beta chains from the same sample are listed, as sequenced in a study of T cell responses to AZD1222 COVID-19 vaccine. TCRdb keeps only in-frame clones here, not all; method: immunoSEQ multiplex PCR. The sample holds some 120,000 clones, 85% to 95% seen once. The sequenced sample was peripheral blood, obtained on day 0 of AZD1222 vaccination. The receptors stem from an adult in good health.

This clone is a singleton in its sample. The chain employs TRBV28 and TRBJ1-2; the D gene is possibly TRBD1 (5 bases). The CDR3 covers 13 residues. V lost 7 bases and J lost 3, with 12 bases in between. CDR1 MDHEN and CDR2 SYDVKM come from the germline V gene. CDR3 amino acids: CASMGRADYGYTF. CDR3 nucleotide sequence: TGTGCCAGCATGGGCAGGGCAGACTATGGCTACACCTTC.

This clone was recorded only once. V is TRBV2 and J is TRBJ1-5; possibly TRBD1 for D (6 bases). V gave up 8 bases and J gave up 6 bases, with 14 bases separating them. Germline V gene sequence: CDR1 SNHLY, CDR2 FYNNEI. The CDR3 spans 13 residues. Here the CDR3 reads CASQAGVVQPQHF. In DNA, the CDR3 is TGTGCCAGCCAGGCAGGGGTTGTTCAGCCCCAGCATTTT.

Only a few counts were recorded for this clone. J is TRBJ1-3 and V is TRBV28, with unresolved D. CDR3 length: 14 amino acids. Germline lookup yields CDR1 MDHEN and CDR2 SYDVKM. V was clipped by 3 bases and J by 2 bases, with 8 bases between them. The CDR3 nucleotides are TGTGCCAGCAGTTTTACGGTCACTGGAAACACCATATATTTT. It specifies CASSFTVTGNTIYF.

The rearrangement links TRBV15 to TRBJ2-2, with a weak D call TRBD2 (5 bases). The V end was cut by 0 bases, the J end by 1 base, with 9 bases between. CDR1 is LNHNV, CDR2 YYDKDF, per germline (reference sequence). The CDR3 covers 16 residues. CDR3 protein: CATSRDLAGNTGELFF. CDR3 DNA sequence: TGTGCCACCAGCAGAGATCTGGCGGGGAACACCGGGGAGCTGTTTTTT.

This chain links TRBV6-6 with TRBJ1-4; 8 nucleotides line up with TRBD1. The CDR3 loop spans 14 amino acids. V lost 4 bases and J lost 6; bases outside the gene matches: 4. From germline, CDR1 is MNHNY and CDR2 SVGAGI (reference sequence). CDR3 protein: CASSSQGGDEKLFF. For the CDR3, the DNA is TGTGCCAGCAGTTCACAGGGGGGGGATGAAAAACTGTTTTTT.

Turning to this clone: The sample contains more than one DNA sequence encoding this CDR3. V and J are TRBV27 and TRBJ1-5, with D hard to call. The germline CDR1 and CDR2 sequences are MNHEY and SMNVEV (reference sequence). This CDR3 is 13 amino acids long. The V gene lost 2 bases and the J gene lost 2 bases, with 4 bases spanning the gap. The CDR3 here is CASSLQGNQPQHF. CDR3 in DNA: TGTGCCAGCAGTTTACAGGGCAATCAGCCCCAGCATTTT.

The chain has TRBV5-1 and TRBJ2-7; possibly TRBD1 for D (6 bases). The CDR3 spans 12 residues. The ends were cut back, 5 bases at V and 6 bases at J, with 12 bases in the middle. CDR1 and CDR2 from the germline V gene are SGHRS and YFSETQ. In DNA, the CDR3 is TGCGCCAGCAGGGTACAGGGTCGCGAGCAGTACTTC. Translation: CASRVQGREQYF.

The chain recombines TRBV20-1 with TRBJ2-5; D not resolved. This CDR3 contains 13 residues. V lost 3 bases and J 5 bases, leaving 13 bases between the germline ends. Germline CDR1 reads DFQATT; CDR2 reads SNEGSKA (reference sequence). CDR3 sequence reads: CSASPRIWETQYF. CDR3 DNA sequence: TGCAGTGCTAGTCCCAGGATTTGGGAGACCCAGTACTTC.

This chain joins TRBV7-2 and TRBJ2-1, with TRBD2 matching over 10 bases. The CDR3 runs to 15 residues. Looked up from germline, CDR1 is SGHTA and CDR2 is FQGNSA. J lost 4 bases, V lost 5 bases, and 5 bases had no gene match. The CDR3, as DNA: TGTGCCAGCAGCCGTACAGCGGGGGGGTACAATGAGCAGTTCTTC. Translation gives CASSRTAGGYNEQFF. The full variable domain, in which reference TRBV7-2 and TRBJ2-1 provide the parts outside the CDR3, is GAGVSQSPSNKVTEKGKDVELRCDPISGHTALYWYRQSLGQGLEFLIYFQGNSAPDKSGLPSDRFSAERTGGSVSTLTIQRTQQEDSAVYLCASSRTAGGYNEQFFGPGTRLTVL.

The J gene is TRBJ1-1, the V gene TRBV7-8; no reliable D call. Germline-derived CDR1 and CDR2 are SGHVS and FQNEAQ. V was cut by 1 base and J by 1 base, with 13 bases left in between. CDR3 length: 16 residues. The CDR3 loop reads CASSLVGRNSNTEAFF. CDR3 in DNA: TGTGCCAGCAGCTTAGTAGGCAGGAATTCGAACACTGAAGCTTTCTTT.

The CDR3 loop is CASSVRRTDRYNSPLHF. CDR3 bases: TGTGCCAGCAGCGTGAGACGGACAGACCGTTATAATTCACCCCTCCACTTT. The chain employs TRBV5-6 and TRBJ1-6, with D tentatively TRBD1 (6 bases). CDR1 SGHDT and CDR2 YYEEEE come from the germline V gene. V was trimmed by 4 bases and J by 4 bases, leaving 18 bases between them. This CDR3 is 17 amino acids long.

This sequence joins TRBV18 and TRBJ1-2; D is uncertain. The V end was cut by 5 bases, the J end by 1 base, with 5 bases between. The V gene's germline CDR1 is KGHSH and CDR2 LQKENI. The CDR3 totals 12 residues. The CDR3 loop reads CASSNLNYGYTF. The CDR3 DNA reads as TGTGCCAGCTCAAATCTTAACTATGGCTACACCTTC.

The chain has TRBV5-1 and TRBJ2-7; tentatively, D is TRBD1 or TRBD2 (5 bases each). The CDR3 totals 14 residues. The V end lost 2 bases, the J end lost 6 bases, and 15 bases lay between the germline ends. Per the germline V gene, CDR1 is SGHRS and CDR2 is YFSETQ. CDR3 region: CASSFEGTEAEQYF. As DNA, the CDR3 is TGCGCCAGCAGCTTTGAGGGGACGGAAGCCGAGCAGTACTTC.

This sequence joins TRBV11-2 and TRBJ1-1; D perhaps matches TRBD1 (5 bases). V lost 0 bases to trimming and J lost 0 bases, with 8 bases between them. The germline V gene encodes CDR1 SGHAT and CDR2 FQNNGV. CDR3 length: 15 residues. Here the CDR3 reads CASSLEGRMNTEAFF. DNA of the CDR3: TGTGCCAGCAGCTTAGAGGGGCGGATGAACACTGAAGCTTTCTTT.

This chain uses TRBV3-1 (or the pseudogene TRBV3-2) with TRBJ1-5; D remains ambiguous. The CDR3 length is 14 residues. Trimming shortened V by 4 bases and J by 7 bases, and 14 bases separated the two germline ends. The germline gives CDR1 LGHDT, CDR2 YNNKEL (reference sequence). CDR3 protein: CASSPRGRRQPQHF. The CDR3 DNA sequence: TGTGCCAGCAGCCCCCGTGGGAGGCGCCAGCCCCAGCATTTT.

This chain uses TRBV6-4 with TRBJ2-1, with D perhaps matching TRBD1 (6 bases). Trimming removed 4 bases at V and 0 bases at J, with 10 bases between. This CDR3 is 15 amino acids long. Germline CDR1 reads MRHNA; CDR2 reads SNTAGT. Here the CDR3 DNA reads TGTGCCAGCAGTGTTTCGGACAGCTCCTACAATGAGCAGTTCTTC. It is translated as CASSVSDSSYNEQFF.

V is TRBV7-2 and J is TRBJ2-7; TRBD2 is a possible D gene (6 bases). Germline V gives CDR1 SGHTA, CDR2 FQGNSA. Trimming left V 3 bases short and J 3 bases short, with 9 bases between. The CDR3 loop spans 13 amino acids. CDR3 nucleotide sequence: TGTGCCAGCAGCTTTGGGACTTACTACGAGCAGTACTTC. Encoded protein: CASSFGTYYEQYF.